This T cell receptor (beta chain) is drawn from a study of neurological immune-mediated disorders. Overall study results and limits: The expanded clones of different subjects shared no CDR3 amino acid sequences (suggesting private repertoires in all groups).

The cDNA was synthesized by 5'RACE incorporating 10-nucleotide random UMIs. The output of every sequencing run exceeded 200 million TCR-beta sequences, derived from 15-18 subjects. TCRdb re-called the 5' RACE reads with MiXCR, one entry per CDR3 protein. The sample has around 13,000 distinct CDR3 sequences; 7% are singletons. Sorted libraries used 850,000 to 1,000,000 CD4+ or CD8+ T cells. The table lists this clonotype with many counts. Its antigen is currently unknown. The germline CDR1 and CDR2 sequences are MGHRA and YSYEKL. The CDR3 extends over 17 amino acids. V was pared by 4 bases and J by 7 bases, with 19 bases of the junction left unmatched.

The chain joins TRBV4-1 to TRBJ2-7, with 7 bases that match TRBD1. The sequenced material came from CD8+ T cells from blood. This TCR came from a woman aged 40-49 years in good health. The CDR3 here is CASSPLVDRTGAREQYF. CDR3 bases: TGCGCCAGCAGCCCTTTGGTGGATCGGACAGGCGCCAGGGAGCAGTACTTC.